The present TCR beta chain was sequenced within a study of blood T cell repertoires in COVID-19. Study-level background: PBMCs, B-cell-depleted T cells, or T cells provided the cDNA or gDNA that made up the material.

Germline V gives CDR1 SGHTA, CDR2 FQGNSA. The CDR3 is 14 amino acids. V dropped 3 bases and J dropped 11; count of bases not matched to a gene: 10. Participant ages covered roughly 18 to 89 years across 24 US areas. What the recovered Cohort 3 donors had was two negative PCRs, clearance, or symptom resolution. This clone was detected only a few times. Original handling: Reference gene primer amplification gave estimated nucleated cell counts. The method was immunoSEQ multiplex PCR; TCRdb's version includes in-frame clones alone and lacks a portion of them. V and J calls and clone size are as listed in that table; D and trimming were resolved from the DNA. The sample has hundreds of thousands of clones, around nine tenths seen once.

The receptor comes from a woman in her thirties or forties who had recovered from COVID-19. Sequenced material: PBMCs or T cells enriched from blood (not recorded which). The J gene is TRBJ1-5, the V gene TRBV7-2; 7 bases map to TRBD1. CDR3 nucleotide sequence: TGTGCCAGCAGCTTCCAGGGGGGATCCCCGGCCCAGCATTTT. It yields the protein CASSFQGGSPAQHF. Combining the CDR3 with reference TRBV7-2 and TRBJ1-5 gives the whole variable domain GAGVSQSPSNKVTEKGKDVELRCDPISGHTALYWYRQSLGQGLEFLIYFQGNSAPDKSGLPSDRFSAERTGGSVSTLTIQRTQQEDSAVYLCASSFQGGSPAQHFGDGTRLSIL.